This T cell receptor beta chain was captured in a study of chemoradiotherapy in HPV16-positive cancers. TCRdb keeps only in-frame clones here, not all; method: immunoSEQ multiplex PCR. This repertoire shows 9,200 or so clones, roughly 75% found once; its top ten account for around two fifths. The V segment lost 11 bases and the J segment 5 bases; nucleotides outside the gene matches: 14. This CDR3 has 16 residues. Germline CDR1 reads SNHLY; CDR2 reads FYNNEI. On this clone itself: Its target is not known.

Study-level results: Only a couple of HPV16-positive patients supplied the functional HPV-specificity definition.

Specimen: tumor tissue, collected from a patient who underwent chemoradiotherapy. The receptor was isolated from a human donor with HPV-associated anogenital cancer. The chain links TRBV2 to TRBJ2-5, with 13 bases identical to TRBD2. The CDR3 sequence is CAGTGTSGVQGETQYF. CDR3 nucleotides: TGTGCCGGAACCGGGACTAGCGGGGTGCAGGGGGAGACCCAGTACTTC.